These 19 T cell receptor beta chains share one sample of origin, sequenced in a study of vaccination and CD4 T cells after COVID-19. Time point: late sampling 161 to 241 days after vaccination in three convalescent patients. Treatment: approximately nine-day PBMC culture with coronavirus spike peptide pools or control peptides (ViraFEST assay). For these TCRs, the target antigens are not known. The Oncomine TCR Beta short-read assay generated sequence data from the DNA of cultured CD4+ T cells. Via MiXCR, TCRdb re-called the PCR reads, giving one row per CDR3 protein. The sample includes more than 25,000 distinct CDR3 sequences, 36% of them seen just once. The material was CD4+ T cells from blood, cultured in vitro, obtained about 7 months after SARS-CoV-2 vaccination. The origin of the receptors is a human donor who had recovered from COVID-19.

The rearrangement links TRBV20-1 to TRBJ1-4; D possibly corresponds to TRBD1 (5 bases). The CDR3 totals 11 residues. V gave up 7 bases and J gave up 7 bases, with 10 bases separating them. Germline-derived CDR1 and CDR2 are DFQATT and SNEGSKA (reference sequence). The CDR3 coding sequence is TGCAGTGGCACGGGGGGTGAAAAACTGTTTTTT. Protein: CSGTGGEKLFF.

V gene TRBV20-1 combines with J gene TRBJ2-5, with a tentative D call TRBD2 (5 bases). The V gene lost 2 bases and the J gene lost 3 bases, with 13 bases spanning the gap. CDR3 size: 14 residues. The germline V gene encodes CDR1 DFQATT and CDR2 SNEGSKA (reference sequence). Written as DNA, the CDR3 is TGCAGTGCTAGATCTTCACTAGGAGAAGAGACCCAGTACTTC. It is translated as CSARSSLGEETQYF.

The rearrangement joins TRBV6-1 to TRBJ2-1, with no clear D. The V and J ends lost 2 bases and 7 bases respectively, with 6 bases between them. The length of the CDR3 is 12 residues. Per the germline V gene, CDR1 is MNHNS and CDR2 is SASEGT. The CDR3: CASSERLNEQFF. The CDR3 DNA reads TGTGCCAGCAGTGAACGACTTAATGAGCAGTTCTTC.

The V call is TRBV28, the J call TRBJ1-5, with a weak D call TRBD1 (5 bases). Germline lookup yields CDR1 MDHEN and CDR2 SYDVKM. V was clipped by 7 bases and J by 0 bases, with 10 bases between them. This CDR3 region has 14 residues. This CDR3 reads CASKDNLSNQPQHF. The DNA for the CDR3 is TGTGCCAGCAAGGACAACCTTAGCAATCAGCCCCAGCATTTT.

V usage is TRBV27 and J usage is TRBJ2-7; TRBD1 matches 9 bases. Germline values: CDR1 MNHEY, CDR2 SMNVEV (reference sequence). The junction had 10 bases not matched to a gene; V was cut back by 5 bases and J by 5 bases. The CDR3 extends over 15 amino acids. The CDR3 loop is CASSPWDRAGHEQYF. The CDR3 DNA follows: TGTGCCAGCAGTCCCTGGGACAGGGCGGGCCACGAGCAGTACTTC.

V usage is TRBV19 and J usage is TRBJ2-7; D call uncertain. CDR3 length: 14 residues. V gave up 3 bases and J gave up 3 bases, with 12 bases separating them. Germline V gene lookup returns CDR1 LNHDA and CDR2 SQIVND (reference sequence). As DNA, the CDR3 is TGTGCCAGTAGTATGACGCGGAACATCTACGAGCAGTACTTC. Translation gives CASSMTRNIYEQYF.

The gene calls are TRBV20-1 and TRBJ1-5; D gene unclear. The CDR3 extends over 12 amino acids. V lost 1 base and J 10 bases, leaving 11 bases between the germline ends. CDR1 is DFQATT and CDR2 is SNEGSKA in the germline V gene (reference sequence). CDR3 sequence: CSARASDEPQHF. CDR3 nucleotides: TGCAGTGCTAGAGCATCTGACGAACCCCAGCATTTT.

The chain is built from TRBV29-1 and TRBJ2-7; no definite D call. The CDR3 spans 12 residues. The V end was cut by 6 bases, the J end by 3 bases, with 12 bases between. CDR1 is SQVTM, CDR2 ANQGSEA, per germline. In nucleotides, the CDR3 is TGCAGCGTGAGCACTTCGAACTACGAGCAGTACTTC. Translated: CSVSTSNYEQYF.

Only a few counts were recorded for this clonotype. In nucleotides, the CDR3 is TGTGCCAGCAGAGCACCTAGCTCAGATACGCAGTATTTT. Translation gives CASRAPSSDTQYF. The chain combines TRBV6-2 or TRBV6-3 with TRBJ2-3, with D possibly matching TRBD2 (5 bases). This CDR3 is built from 13 residues. The germline CDR1 and CDR2 sequences are MNHEY and SVGEGT. The V end was cut by 6 bases, the J end by 4 bases, with 11 bases between.

The CDR3 spells CASSRGGGYTF. CDR3 DNA sequence: TGTGCCAGCAGCCGGGGTGGAGGCTACACCTTC. This sequence joins TRBV7-2 and TRBJ1-2; D remains ambiguous. This CDR3 contains 11 residues. V was cut by 5 bases and J by 8 bases, with 9 bases left in between. Germline assignment: CDR1 SGHTA and CDR2 FQGNSA. The whole variable domain, filled in from reference TRBV7-2 and TRBJ1-2, reads GAGVSQSPSNKVTEKGKDVELRCDPISGHTALYWYRQSLGQGLEFLIYFQGNSAPDKSGLPSDRFSAERTGGSVSTLTIQRTQQEDSAVYLCASSRGGGYTFGSGTRLTVV.

This clonotype came up a few times. The J gene is TRBJ1-5, the V gene TRBV2, with D unresolved. The germline CDR1 and CDR2 sequences are SNHLY and FYNNEI. Trimming left V 4 bases short and J 0 bases short, with 10 bases between. This CDR3 comprises 15 residues. The CDR3 DNA is TGTGCCAGCAGTGCTGATAGGAGTAGCAATCAGCCCCAGCATTTT. It specifies CASSADRSSNQPQHF.

The chain couples TRBV11-3 to TRBJ2-7, with 8 bases matching TRBD2. Trimming took 5 bases from V and 7 from J; bases not matched to a gene: 7. This CDR3 region has 13 residues. Germline assignment: CDR1 SGHNT and CDR2 YENEEA. The CDR3 DNA sequence: TGTGCCAGCAGCCGGGGGGGGGCTCTTGAGCAGTACTTC. Protein: CASSRGGALEQYF.

The chain recombines TRBV2 with TRBJ2-3; TRBD2 agrees at 9 bases. Germline-derived CDR1 and CDR2 are SNHLY and FYNNEI. The CDR3 spans 16 residues. V was pared by 5 bases and J by 2 bases, with 8 bases of the junction left unmatched. The CDR3 DNA follows: TGTGCCAGCAGTAAAGGACTAGCGATAGTCACAGATACGCAGTATTTT. Protein: CASSKGLAIVTDTQYF.

V is TRBV20-1 and J is TRBJ2-1, with 7 nucleotides matching TRBD2. V lost 1 base, J lost 10 bases, and 7 bases stayed unmatched. Germline values: CDR1 DFQATT, CDR2 SNEGSKA (reference sequence). The CDR3 contains 13 residues. CDR3 sequence reads: CSARVASGMEQFF. The DNA of the CDR3 is TGCAGTGCTAGAGTAGCTAGCGGTATGGAGCAGTTCTTC.

The rearrangement joins TRBV27 to TRBJ2-7, with 15 positions matching TRBD2. Trimming removed 4 bases from V and 7 bases from J; junction bases left unmatched: 8. CDR1 and CDR2 from the germline V gene are MNHEY and SMNVEV (reference sequence). The CDR3 consists of 16 residues. In nucleotides, the CDR3 is TGTGCCAGCAGTTCGGGACTAGCGGGAGGCAAGAGGGAGCAGTACTTC. It specifies CASSSGLAGGKREQYF.

The rearrangement links TRBV2 to TRBJ2-1; D is uncertain. From germline, CDR1 is SNHLY and CDR2 FYNNEI. The CDR3 is 12 amino acids. The V and J ends lost 6 bases and 8 bases respectively, with 11 bases between them. The CDR3 DNA reads as TGTGCCAGCAGGGTCGACGGGCATGAGCAGTTCTTC. The encoded protein is CASRVDGHEQFF.

The table lists this clonotype with a count of one. V gene TRBV2 combines with J gene TRBJ2-3; unclear D gene. The CDR3 runs 14 residues. V was cut by 3 bases and J by 0 bases, with 7 bases left in between. CDR1 and CDR2 (germline): SNHLY, FYNNEI. The CDR3: CASSDLVSTDTQYF. The CDR3 DNA is TGTGCCAGCAGTGACTTGGTTAGCACAGATACGCAGTATTTT.

In this sample, this clonotype turned up a few times. The rearrangement uses TRBV20-1 and TRBJ2-1; 7 positions match TRBD1. V dropped 4 bases and J dropped 9; count of bases not matched to a gene: 12. Germline V gene lookup returns CDR1 DFQATT and CDR2 SNEGSKA (reference sequence). This CDR3 contains 14 residues. CDR3 residues: CSAMRGTVVSEQFF. For the CDR3, the DNA is TGCAGTGCTATGCGTGGGACAGTGGTGTCTGAGCAGTTCTTC.

CDR3 in amino acids: CSADGTGSSYEQYF. The DNA for the CDR3 is TGCAGTGCCGACGGGACAGGGAGCTCCTACGAGCAGTACTTC. V gene TRBV20-1 combines with J gene TRBJ2-7; 9 nucleotides align to TRBD1. V trimming: 6 bases; J trimming: 0 bases; junction bases outside the gene matches: 6. Germline V lookup: CDR1 DFQATT, CDR2 SNEGSKA (reference sequence). CDR3 length equals 14 residues.